These 10 T cell receptor beta chains were sequenced from one sample in a study of T cells in Graves' hyperthyroidism and ophthalmopathy (dated by TCRdb to between 2018 and 2020). Library creation used multiplex PCR. Sequenced using an Illumina HiSeq 2000. Amplification of TCR beta CDR3 regions was carried out from RNA transcripts. A first-round RT-PCR of the TCR CDR3 used the HTBI primer set with the Qiagen OneStep RT-PCR kit. The public reads were reprocessed in TCRdb via fastp at Q25 and MiXCR, keeping in-frame beta chains. Rows with one shared CDR3 protein collapse into an entry with the most common genes and DNA. Within this sample are approximately 400,000 distinct CDR3 sequences, with just under 15% of them counted one time only. Jointly, the top ten make up roughly 33% of the sample. Sequencing input: blood. The receptor set was obtained from a woman aged 25-40 years with Graves' hyperthyroidism.

The chain employs TRBV6-5 and TRBJ2-7; TRBD2 matches at 10 bases. CDR3 size: 18 residues. The V and J ends lost 0 bases and 3 bases, in that order; junction bases with no gene match: 11. Germline CDR1 MNHEY, CDR2 SVGAGI. Here the CDR3 reads CASSYSRLMASGSYEQYF. Written as DNA, the CDR3 is TGTGCCAGCAGTTACTCGAGACTTATGGCTAGCGGGAGCTACGAGCAGTACTTC.

In its sample, this clonotype was seen many times. The V and J genes are TRBV29-1 and TRBJ2-1; 9 bases are shared with TRBD1. The V gene's germline CDR1 is SQVTM and CDR2 ANQGSEA. The length of the CDR3 is 12 residues. Trimming took 4 bases from V and 6 from J; bases not matched to a gene: 1. The CDR3 bases are TGCAGCGTTGGACAGGGGGTCAATGAGCAGTTCTTC. Its translation: CSVGQGVNEQFF.

This clonotype appeared many times. V usage is TRBV20-1 and J usage is TRBJ2-7, with 7 nucleotides matching TRBD2. V trimming: 6 bases; J trimming: 0 bases; junction bases outside the gene matches: 5. The CDR3 runs to 13 residues. Germline CDR1 reads DFQATT; CDR2 reads SNEGSKA (reference sequence). This CDR3 is CSAVRDYSYEQYF. In DNA, the CDR3 is TGCAGTGCCGTCCGGGACTACTCCTACGAGCAGTACTTC.

Concerning this clonotype itself: This could be a read error, since a much larger clone is one nucleotide away. This CDR3 fails to terminate in the conserved phenylalanine or tryptophan, so it likely reflects a read error. This sequence joins TRBV5-1 and TRBJ2-7; tentative D call: TRBD2 (6 bases). Germline CDR1 is SGHRS and CDR2 is YFSETQ. The CDR3 has 15 residues. Trimming took 4 bases from V and 3 from J, leaving 17 bases between them. This chain's CDR3 is CASSPEVAVVYEQYI. The CDR3 region has the DNA TGCGCCAGCAGCCCGGAGGTAGCGGTCGTCTACGAGCAGTACATC.

CDR3 nucleotides: TGTGCCAGCAGTTTATCGCTAGCGGGAGTAGAGACCCAGTACTTC. Protein: CASSLSLAGVETQYF. The rearrangement uses TRBV27 and TRBJ2-5; 10 positions match TRBD2. Trimming took 0 bases from V and 4 from J; bases not matched to a gene: 2. CDR1 is MNHEY and CDR2 is SMNVEV in the germline V gene (reference sequence). This CDR3 has 15 amino acids.

V gene TRBV24-1 combines with J gene TRBJ2-3; TRBD2 matches at 8 bases. Looked up from germline, CDR1 is KGHDR and CDR2 is SFDVKD. The CDR3 contains 18 residues. V lost 7 bases and J lost 3; bases outside the gene matches: 17. The CDR3 coding sequence is TGTGCCACCAGGAACGATTTGGGGACTAGAACACAAACAGATACGCAGTATTTT. Its translation: CATRNDLGTRTQTDTQYF.

This clonotype was recorded at least ten times. The chain uses TRBV6-2 or TRBV6-3 and TRBJ2-3; possible D gene TRBD2, 6 bases. V shed 6 bases and J shed 2 bases, with 15 bases lying between them. The CDR3 consists of 15 residues. CDR1 MNHEY and CDR2 SVGEGT come from the germline V gene. The CDR3 bases are TGTGCCAGCAGAGAATACGGCGGGACCACAGATACGCAGTATTTT. It encodes CASREYGGTTDTQYF.

This clonotype has ten or more counts. This chain links TRBV6-1 with TRBJ2-1; no reliable D call. Germline-derived CDR1 and CDR2 are MNHNS and SASEGT. Trimming took 0 bases from V and 10 from J, leaving 16 bases between them. This CDR3 is built from 15 residues. CDR3 coding DNA: TGTGCCAGCAGTGAAGCCCCCGGGTCAGAAAGGGAGCAGTTCTTC. Encoded protein: CASSEAPGSEREQFF.

This clonotype came up a few times. The genes are TRBV5-4 and TRBJ2-1; D is uncertain. The V and J ends lost 2 bases and 12 bases respectively, with 24 bases between them. The CDR3 is 16 amino acids. Germline V gives CDR1 SGHNT, CDR2 YYREEE (reference sequence). The CDR3, as DNA: TGTGCCAGCAGCTTACCCAGCCCTTCCCCTACAATGAGGCAGTTCTTC. Protein product: CASSLPSPSPTMRQFF. Supplemented by reference TRBV5-4 and TRBJ2-1, the full variable domain reads ETGVTQSPTHLIKTRGQQVTLRCSSQSGHNTVSWYQQALGQGPQFIFQYYREEENGRGNFPPRFSGLQFPNYSSELNVNALELDDSALYLCASSLPSPSPTMRQFFGPGTRLTVL.

Ten or more counts support this clonotype. This chain joins TRBV7-2 and TRBJ2-5; either TRBD1 or TRBD2 may fit D (5 bases each). Germline loops: CDR1 SGHTA, CDR2 FQGNSA. The V end was cut by 5 bases, the J end by 10 bases, with 14 bases between. The CDR3 is made up of 12 amino acids. CDR3 residues: CASSQGTGDQYF. The CDR3 DNA is TGTGCCAGCAGCCAAGGGACCGGAGACCAGTACTTC.